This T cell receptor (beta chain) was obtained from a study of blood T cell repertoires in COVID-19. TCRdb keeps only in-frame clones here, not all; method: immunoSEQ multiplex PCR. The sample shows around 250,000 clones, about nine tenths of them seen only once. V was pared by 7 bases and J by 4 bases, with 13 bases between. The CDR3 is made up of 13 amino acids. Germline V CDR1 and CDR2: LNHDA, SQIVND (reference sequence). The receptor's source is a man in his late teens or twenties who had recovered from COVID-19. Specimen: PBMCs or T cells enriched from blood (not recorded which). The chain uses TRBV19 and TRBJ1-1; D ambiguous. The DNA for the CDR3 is TGTGCCAGTATGTCCCGGAGGAGCACTGAAGCTTTCTTT. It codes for CASMSRRSTEAFF.